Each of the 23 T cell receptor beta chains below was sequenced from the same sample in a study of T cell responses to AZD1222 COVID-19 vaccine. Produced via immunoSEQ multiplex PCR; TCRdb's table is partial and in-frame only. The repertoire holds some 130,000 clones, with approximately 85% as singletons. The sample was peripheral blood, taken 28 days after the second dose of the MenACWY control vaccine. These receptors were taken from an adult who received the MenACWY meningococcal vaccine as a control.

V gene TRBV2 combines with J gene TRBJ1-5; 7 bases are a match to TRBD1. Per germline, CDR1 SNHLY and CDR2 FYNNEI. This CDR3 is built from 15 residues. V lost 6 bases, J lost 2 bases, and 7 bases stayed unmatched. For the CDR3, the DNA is TGTGCCAGCAGCGGATTGACAGGGCGCAATCAGCCCCAGCATTTT. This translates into CASSGLTGRNQPQHF.

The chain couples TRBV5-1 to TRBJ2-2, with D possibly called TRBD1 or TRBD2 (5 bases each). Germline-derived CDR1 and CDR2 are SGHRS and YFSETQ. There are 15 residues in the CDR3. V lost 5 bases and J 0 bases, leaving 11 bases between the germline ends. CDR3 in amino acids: CASSTQGANTGELFF. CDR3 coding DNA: TGCGCCAGCAGTACGCAGGGAGCGAACACCGGGGAGCTGTTTTTT.

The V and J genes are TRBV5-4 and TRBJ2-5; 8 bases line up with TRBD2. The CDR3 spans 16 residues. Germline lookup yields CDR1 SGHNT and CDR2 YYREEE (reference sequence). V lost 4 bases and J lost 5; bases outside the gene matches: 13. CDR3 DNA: TGTGCCAGCAGCCCCGAACCGGGAGGGAACGGGGAGACCCAGTACTTC. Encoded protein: CASSPEPGGNGETQYF.

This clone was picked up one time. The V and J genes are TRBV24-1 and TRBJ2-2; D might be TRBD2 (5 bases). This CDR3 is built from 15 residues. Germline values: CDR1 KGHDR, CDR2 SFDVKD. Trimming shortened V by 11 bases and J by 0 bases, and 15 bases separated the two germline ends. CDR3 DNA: TGTGCCATCGAAGGGAGTAGTCCGAACACCGGGGAGCTGTTTTTT. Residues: CAIEGSSPNTGELFF.

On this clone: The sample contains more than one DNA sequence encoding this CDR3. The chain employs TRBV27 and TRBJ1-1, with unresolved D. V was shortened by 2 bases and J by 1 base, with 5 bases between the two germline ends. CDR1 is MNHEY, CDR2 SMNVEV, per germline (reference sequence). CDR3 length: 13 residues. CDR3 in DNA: TGTGCCAGCAGTTTACGACAGAACACTGAAGCTTTCTTT. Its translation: CASSLRQNTEAFF.

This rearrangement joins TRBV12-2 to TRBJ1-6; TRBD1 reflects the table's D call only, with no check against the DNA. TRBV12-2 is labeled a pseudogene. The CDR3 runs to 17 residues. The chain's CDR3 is CASRLASQVPYNSPLHF. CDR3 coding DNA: TGTGCAAGTCGCTTAGCGAGTCAGGTACCCTATAATTCACCCCTCCACTTT.

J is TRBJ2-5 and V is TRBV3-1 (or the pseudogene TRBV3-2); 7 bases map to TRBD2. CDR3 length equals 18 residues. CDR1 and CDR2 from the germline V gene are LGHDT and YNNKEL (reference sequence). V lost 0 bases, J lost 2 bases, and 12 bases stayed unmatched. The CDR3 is CASSQELGGGPIQETQYF. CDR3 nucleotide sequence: TGTGCCAGCAGCCAAGAGCTGGGCGGGGGTCCCATTCAAGAGACCCAGTACTTC.

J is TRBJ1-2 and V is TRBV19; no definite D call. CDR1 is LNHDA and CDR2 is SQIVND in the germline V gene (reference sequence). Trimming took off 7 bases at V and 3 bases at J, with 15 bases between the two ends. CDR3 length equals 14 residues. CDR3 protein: CASKSAQIYYGYTF. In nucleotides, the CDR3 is TGTGCCAGTAAGAGCGCGCAAATCTACTATGGCTACACCTTC.

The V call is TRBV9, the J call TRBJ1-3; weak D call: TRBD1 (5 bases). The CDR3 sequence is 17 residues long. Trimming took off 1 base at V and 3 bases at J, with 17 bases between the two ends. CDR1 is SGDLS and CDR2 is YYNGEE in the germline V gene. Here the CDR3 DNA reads TGTGCCAGCAGCGTAACAATACGAGGGGAAGGTGGAAACACCATATATTTT. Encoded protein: CASSVTIRGEGGNTIYF.

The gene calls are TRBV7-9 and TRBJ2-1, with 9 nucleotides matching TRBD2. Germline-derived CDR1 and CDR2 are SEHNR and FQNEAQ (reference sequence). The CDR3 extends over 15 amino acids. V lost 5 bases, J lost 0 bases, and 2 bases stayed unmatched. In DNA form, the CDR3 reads TGTGCCAGCAGCCGTAGCGGGAGCTCCTACAATGAGCAGTTCTTC. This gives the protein CASSRSGSSYNEQFF.

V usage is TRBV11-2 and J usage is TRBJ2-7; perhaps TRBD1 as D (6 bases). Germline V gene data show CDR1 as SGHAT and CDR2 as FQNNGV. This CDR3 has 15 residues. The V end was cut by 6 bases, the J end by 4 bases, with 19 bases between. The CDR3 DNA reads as TGTGCCAGCAGTCTCTCAAGGGACACCCCATACGAGCAGTACGTC. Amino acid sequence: CASSLSRDTPYEQYV.

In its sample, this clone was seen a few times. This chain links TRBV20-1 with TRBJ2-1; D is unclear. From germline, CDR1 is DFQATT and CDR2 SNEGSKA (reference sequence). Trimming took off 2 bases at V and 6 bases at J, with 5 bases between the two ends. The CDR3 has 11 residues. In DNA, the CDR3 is TGCAGTGCTAGAAGGAGCAATGAGCAGTTCTTC. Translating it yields CSARRSNEQFF.

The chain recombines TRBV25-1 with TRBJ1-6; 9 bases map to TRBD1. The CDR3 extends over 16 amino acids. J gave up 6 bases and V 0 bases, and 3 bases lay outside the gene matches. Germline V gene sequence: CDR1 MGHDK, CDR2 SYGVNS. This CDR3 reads CASSEYGDRANSPLHF. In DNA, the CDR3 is TGTGCCAGCAGTGAATATGGGGACAGGGCTAATTCACCCCTCCACTTT.

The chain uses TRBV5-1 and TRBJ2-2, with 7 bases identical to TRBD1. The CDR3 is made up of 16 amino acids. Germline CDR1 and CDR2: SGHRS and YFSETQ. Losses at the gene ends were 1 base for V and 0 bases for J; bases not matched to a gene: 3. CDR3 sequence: CASSLLQGANTGELFF. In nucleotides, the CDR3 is TGCGCCAGCAGCTTGCTCCAGGGGGCGAACACCGGGGAGCTGTTTTTT.

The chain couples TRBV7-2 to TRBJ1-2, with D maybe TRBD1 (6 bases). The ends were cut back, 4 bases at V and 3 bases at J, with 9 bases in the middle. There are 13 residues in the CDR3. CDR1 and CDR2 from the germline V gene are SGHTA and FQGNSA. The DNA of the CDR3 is TGTGCCAGCAGCTCAGGACAGTACTATGGCTACACCTTC. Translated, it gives CASSSGQYYGYTF.

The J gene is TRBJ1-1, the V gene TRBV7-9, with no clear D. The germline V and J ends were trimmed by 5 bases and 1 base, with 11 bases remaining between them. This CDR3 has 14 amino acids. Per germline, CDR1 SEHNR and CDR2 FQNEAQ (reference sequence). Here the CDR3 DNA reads TGTGCCAGCAGCGCCAACACTCAGAACACTGAAGCTTTCTTT. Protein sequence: CASSANTQNTEAFF.

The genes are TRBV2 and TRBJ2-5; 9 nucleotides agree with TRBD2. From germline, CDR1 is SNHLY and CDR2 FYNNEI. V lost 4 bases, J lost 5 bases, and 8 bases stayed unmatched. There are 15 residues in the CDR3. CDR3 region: CASSVGRGGPETQYF. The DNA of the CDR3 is TGTGCCAGCAGTGTTGGGCGGGGGGGCCCCGAGACCCAGTACTTC.

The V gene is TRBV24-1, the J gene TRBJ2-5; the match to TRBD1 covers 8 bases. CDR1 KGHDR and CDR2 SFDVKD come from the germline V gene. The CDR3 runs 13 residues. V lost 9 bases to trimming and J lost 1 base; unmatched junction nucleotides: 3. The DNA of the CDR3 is TGTGCCACCGGGGGGACAGGCCAAGAGACCCAGTACTTC. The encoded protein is CATGGTGQETQYF.

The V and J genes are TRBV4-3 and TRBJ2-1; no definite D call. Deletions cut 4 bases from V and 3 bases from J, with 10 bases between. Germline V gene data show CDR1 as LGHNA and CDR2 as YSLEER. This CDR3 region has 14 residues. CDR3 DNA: TGCGCCAGCAGCCTCGGAAGAGACTACAATGAGCAGTTCTTC. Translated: CASSLGRDYNEQFF.

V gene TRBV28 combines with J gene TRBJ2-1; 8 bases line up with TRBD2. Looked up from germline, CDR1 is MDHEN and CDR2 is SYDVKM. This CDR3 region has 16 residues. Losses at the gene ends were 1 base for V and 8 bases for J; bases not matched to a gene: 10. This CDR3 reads CASSLFGTSGSDEQFF. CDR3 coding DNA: TGTGCCAGCAGTTTATTCGGGACTAGTGGTTCGGATGAGCAGTTCTTC.

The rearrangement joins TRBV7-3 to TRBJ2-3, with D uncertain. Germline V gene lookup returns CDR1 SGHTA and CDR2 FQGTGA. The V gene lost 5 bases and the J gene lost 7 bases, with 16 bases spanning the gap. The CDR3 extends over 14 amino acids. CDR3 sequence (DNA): TGTGCCAGCAGCGCACGGGCACCCGGAAATACGCAGTATTTT. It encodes CASSARAPGNTQYF. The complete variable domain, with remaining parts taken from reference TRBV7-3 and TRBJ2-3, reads GAGVSQTPSNKVTEKGKYVELRCDPISGHTALYWYRQSLGQGPEFLIYFQGTGAADDSGLPNDRFFAVRPEGSVSTLKIQRTERGDSAVYLCASSARAPGNTQYFGPGTRLTVL.

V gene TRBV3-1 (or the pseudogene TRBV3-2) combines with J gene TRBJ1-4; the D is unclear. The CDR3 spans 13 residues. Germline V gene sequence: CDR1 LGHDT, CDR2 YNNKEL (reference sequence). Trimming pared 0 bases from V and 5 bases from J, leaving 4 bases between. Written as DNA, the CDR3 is TGTGCCAGCAGCCAAGACTACAATGAAAAACTGTTTTTT. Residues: CASSQDYNEKLFF.

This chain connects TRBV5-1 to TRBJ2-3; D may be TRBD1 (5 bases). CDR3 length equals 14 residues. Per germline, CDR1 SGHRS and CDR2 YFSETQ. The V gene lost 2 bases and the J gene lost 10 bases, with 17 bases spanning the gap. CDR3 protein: CASSFGAADESQYF. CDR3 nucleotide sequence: TGCGCCAGCAGCTTTGGGGCCGCTGACGAGTCGCAGTATTTT.